A selection of T cell receptor beta chains follows, all from one sample in a study of vaccination effects on CD4 cells after COVID-19. The assay was immunoSEQ multiplex PCR, and TCRdb's table has in-frame clones only and misses some. Of more than 20,000 clones detected, 77% appear once; the ten largest clones hold about 19%. Which antigens these TCRs recognize remains unknown. The source was CD4+ T cells from PBMCs cultured with HCoV-NL63 spike peptides, collected before COVID-19 vaccination. Every receptor here comes from a human donor who had a prior SARS-CoV-2 infection. Both conserved end residues are part of each CDR3. A D gene is named only where the DNA matches it firmly. Only part of the rows carry a size: once, few, many, or a class if the clone is expanded.

cdr3_aa cdr3_nt d_call v_call clone_size j_call
CASSLAAEGSPLHF TGTGCCAGCAGTTTAGCCGCCGAGGGGTCACCCCTCCACTTT . TRBV27 . TRBJ1-6
CAWSRQVYGYTF TGTGCCTGGAGTCGTCAGGTCTATGGCTACACCTTC . TRBV30 few TRBJ1-2
CASSGIQGRGGNQPQHF TGTGCCAGCAGCGGTATCCAGGGCAGGGGAGGCAATCAGCCCCAGCATTTT . TRBV2 few TRBJ1-5
CASTQGQGVWGELFF TGTGCCAGCACCCAAGGACAGGGGGTTTGGGGGGAGCTGTTTTTT TRBD1 TRBV6-5 . TRBJ2-2
CASSQPPGQGLYEQYF TGTGCCAGCAGCCAACCACCGGGACAGGGGTTGTACGAGCAGTACTTC TRBD1 TRBV4-2 . TRBJ2-7
CASSSKLTGTGSSYNEQFF TGTGCCAGCAGCTCTAAATTAACCGGGACAGGATCATCTTACAATGAGCAGTTCTTC TRBD1 TRBV13 . TRBJ2-1
CASSAASGARIEQFF TGTGCCAGCAGCGCCGCTAGCGGGGCTAGGATTGAGCAGTTCTTC TRBD2 TRBV2 . TRBJ2-1
CASSLGSYGTGDDSNQPQHF TGTGCCAGCAGCTTAGGTTCGTATGGGACAGGGGACGATAGCAATCAGCCCCAGCATTTT TRBD1 TRBV7-8 . TRBJ1-5
CASSPRQDNEQFF TGTGCCAGCTCACCTCGACAGGACAATGAGCAGTTCTTC . TRBV18 . TRBJ2-1
CASSSGPFGYNEQFF TGTGCCAGCAGCTCGGGCCCATTTGGATACAATGAGCAGTTCTTC . TRBV7-2 . TRBJ2-1
CAWSPHRGPLEQYF TGTGCCTGGAGTCCACACAGGGGACCCCTCGAGCAGTACTTC TRBD1 TRBV30 . TRBJ2-7
CASSPRPPYTVPLHF TGTGCCAGCAGCCCAAGACCGCCGTATACCGTCCCCCTCCACTTT . TRBV14 . TRBJ1-6
CASSVMGLASPEQYF TGTGCCAGCAGCGTTATGGGACTAGCTTCACCCGAGCAGTACTTC TRBD2 TRBV9 . TRBJ2-7
CASSKLAGGDETQYF TGTGCCAGTAGTAAGCTAGCGGGAGGGGACGAGACCCAGTACTTC TRBD2 TRBV19 . TRBJ2-5
CSAGLAHIQYF TGCAGTGCTGGACTAGCGCACATTCAGTACTTC TRBD2 TRBV20-1 few TRBJ2-4
CASSLDKNTEAFF TGTGCCAGCAGCTTGGACAAGAACACTGAAGCTTTCTTT . TRBV5-4 . TRBJ1-1
CASSENTEAFF TGTGCCAGCAGCGAGAACACTGAAGCTTTCTTT . TRBV11-3 . TRBJ1-1
CATSMRLSSYNEQFF TGTGCCACCAGCATGAGGTTGAGCTCCTACAATGAGCAGTTCTTC . TRBV15 few TRBJ2-1
CASSLAGRLSYEQYF TGCGCCAGCAGCTTGGCAGGACGCCTATCCTACGAGCAGTACTTC . TRBV5-1 . TRBJ2-7
CASSEALTEPQHF TGTGCCAGCAGTGAAGCGCTTACCGAGCCCCAGCATTTT . TRBV2 few TRBJ1-5
CASSYSRTVDTEAFF TGTGCCAGCAGTTACTCGAGGACCGTTGACACTGAAGCTTTCTTT . TRBV6-5 few TRBJ1-1
CASRGRGTGNQPQHF TGTGCCAGCAGAGGTCGAGGGACAGGCAATCAGCCCCAGCATTTT TRBD1 TRBV2 few TRBJ1-5